This T cell receptor (beta chain) was sequenced for a study of blood T cell repertoires in COVID-19. Sequenced by immunoSEQ multiplex PCR; TCRdb stores in-frame clones only, minus some. The sample comprises about 320,000 clones, around 88% of which are singletons, and approximately 1.6% rests with the top ten. This CDR3 contains 16 residues. Per germline, CDR1 SGDLS and CDR2 YYNGEE. Trimming took 0 bases from V and 1 from J; bases not matched to a gene: 5. The clonotype was recovered from a young woman with COVID-19, enrolled during active disease. The gene calls are TRBV9 and TRBJ2-7, with 9 bases lining up with TRBD1. Specimen: peripheral blood. CDR3 coding DNA: TGTGCCAGCAGCGTAGGACCGACAGGGGGGTCCTACGAGCAGTACTTC. It specifies CASSVGPTGGSYEQYF. Looking up the rest from reference TRBV9 and TRBJ2-7 gives the full variable domain: DSGVTQTPKHLITATGQRVTLRCSPRSGDLSVYWYQQSLDQGLQFLIQYYNGEERAKGNILERFSAQQFPDLHSELNLSSLELGDSALYFCASSVGPTGGSYEQYFGPGTRLTVT.